One sample yielded the 28 T cell receptor beta chains listed below, sequenced in a study of blood T cell repertoires in COVID-19. Sequencing was performed with immunoSEQ multiplex PCR; in TCRdb, only in-frame clones are kept and a portion is missing. The sample carries about 170,000 clones, roughly 90% recorded once. The sequenced material came from PBMCs or T cells enriched from blood (not recorded which). The receptors stem from a woman between 18 and 30 years old who had recovered from COVID-19.

The chain couples TRBV19 to TRBJ1-2; D gene unclear. The length of the CDR3 is 12 residues. Per germline, CDR1 LNHDA and CDR2 SQIVND (reference sequence). Trimming pared 5 bases from V and 7 bases from J, leaving 11 bases between. In DNA form, the CDR3 reads TGTGCCAGTAGTTACTCCGGCGGTGGCTACACCTTC. The encoded protein is CASSYSGGGYTF. The full variable domain, completed using reference TRBV19 and TRBJ1-2, is DGGITQSPKYLFRKEGQNVTLSCEQNLNHDAMYWYRQDPGQGLRLIYYSQIVNDFQKGDIAEGYSVSREKKESFPLTVTSAQKNPTAFYLCASSYSGGGYTFGSGTRLTVV.

V gene TRBV2 combines with J gene TRBJ2-7; weak D call: TRBD2 (6 bases). The CDR3 consists of 13 residues. The germline V gene encodes CDR1 SNHLY and CDR2 FYNNEI. V dropped 8 bases and J dropped 4 bases, with 15 bases sitting between them. This CDR3 is CASSTNGGYEQYF. The CDR3 nucleotides are TGTGCCAGCTCAACTAACGGGGGATACGAGCAGTACTTC.

V is TRBV6-5 and J is TRBJ2-7, with 14 bases lining up with TRBD2. The V gene's germline CDR1 is MNHEY and CDR2 SVGAGI. The CDR3 has 15 residues. V shed 4 bases, J shed 6 bases, and the junction held 5 bases outside the gene matches. This CDR3 is CASSFGTSGSREQYF. The CDR3 DNA follows: TGTGCCAGCAGTTTCGGGACTAGCGGGAGTCGCGAGCAGTACTTC.

This chain connects TRBV12-5 to TRBJ2-7; unclear D gene. This CDR3 contains 13 residues. The V gene's germline CDR1 is LGHNT and CDR2 FRNRAP. Trimming cost V 1 base and J 5 bases, with 9 bases left between them. The chain's CDR3 is CASGLATWDEQYF. CDR3 DNA: TGTGCTAGTGGTTTGGCGACTTGGGACGAGCAGTACTTC.

The gene calls are TRBV7-9 and TRBJ2-2; 7 positions match TRBD2. Germline V CDR1 and CDR2: SEHNR, FQNEAQ (reference sequence). This CDR3 has 17 amino acids. Unmatched junction bases numbered 11, after V lost 3 bases and J lost 4 bases. CDR3 nucleotide sequence: TGTGCCAGCAGCTTTCTATTGGGGGTAGCGGGCACCGGGGAGCTGTTTTTT. Translating gives CASSFLLGVAGTGELFF.

The V and J genes are TRBV3-1 (or the pseudogene TRBV3-2) and TRBJ2-7; D remains unclear. V was cut by 3 bases and J by 4 bases, with 7 bases left in between. The CDR3 runs 12 residues. Germline V CDR1 and CDR2: LGHDT, YNNKEL (reference sequence). CDR3 sequence: CASSHRNYEQYF. The CDR3 DNA reads TGTGCCAGCAGCCACAGGAATTACGAGCAGTACTTC.

This chain uses TRBV15 with TRBJ1-6; D perhaps matches TRBD1 (5 bases). Germline CDR1 LNHNV, CDR2 YYDKDF (reference sequence). The CDR3 extends over 16 amino acids. V gave up 1 base and J gave up 10 bases, with 17 bases separating them. CDR3 nucleotides: TGTGCCACCAGCAGAGGACAGTTGGTGGCCGGGTCACCCCTCCACTTT. Its translation: CATSRGQLVAGSPLHF.

The genes are TRBV4-3 and TRBJ2-7, with D possibly being TRBD1 (6 bases). V lost 0 bases and J 7 bases, leaving 25 bases between the germline ends. The CDR3 is made up of 18 amino acids. Germline lookup yields CDR1 LGHNA and CDR2 YSLEER. The CDR3 DNA follows: TGCGCCAGCAGCCAAGATAATTCAGGGGAAGGGCCCGACGTAGAGCAGTACTTC. This sequence encodes CASSQDNSGEGPDVEQYF.

The chain uses TRBV11-3 and TRBJ2-7, with a tentative D call TRBD1 (5 bases). CDR3 length equals 14 residues. The germline V gene encodes CDR1 SGHNT and CDR2 YENEEA. The V gene lost 1 base and the J gene lost 3 bases, with 10 bases spanning the gap. CDR3 nucleotide sequence: TGTGCCAGCAGCTTAGGGGGCGGCGGCTACGAGCAGTACTTC. Its protein is CASSLGGGGYEQYF.

The chain carries TRBV27 and TRBJ1-3; D uncertain. CDR1 MNHEY and CDR2 SMNVEV come from the germline V gene (reference sequence). V lost 6 bases, J lost 0 bases, and 12 bases lay in between. The CDR3 totals 15 residues. The CDR3 sequence is CASRPGLSSGNTIYF. The CDR3 nucleotides read TGTGCCAGCAGGCCCGGGTTGAGCTCTGGAAACACCATATATTTT.

The chain carries TRBV28 and TRBJ1-2; D possibly corresponds to TRBD1 (6 bases). The CDR3 spans 15 residues. Germline CDR1 is MDHEN and CDR2 is SYDVKM. V lost 7 bases, J lost 3 bases, and 18 bases lay in between. CDR3 protein: CASMLTGQYDYGYTF. CDR3 DNA sequence: TGTGCCAGCATGCTCACTGGACAGTATGACTATGGCTACACCTTC.

The chain combines TRBV28 with TRBJ1-2, with TRBD1 matching over 9 bases. Germline CDR1 and CDR2: MDHEN and SYDVKM. With V trimmed by 4 bases and J by 6 bases, 3 bases remained unmatched. CDR3 size: 13 residues. CDR3 nucleotides: TGTGCCAGCAGTTGGGGACAGGGAAATGGCTACACCTTC. Protein: CASSWGQGNGYTF.

The chain joins TRBV28 to TRBJ1-2; possible D gene TRBD1, 5 bases. V lost 6 bases and J 0 bases, leaving 17 bases between the germline ends. Germline CDR1 is MDHEN and CDR2 is SYDVKM. The CDR3 consists of 16 residues. The DNA for the CDR3 is TGTGCCAGCAGCTCCATCGACAGACGAGCTAACTATGGCTACACCTTC. Protein sequence: CASSSIDRRANYGYTF.

The chain carries TRBV5-4 and TRBJ2-1; D is perhaps TRBD2 (5 bases). The CDR3 totals 15 residues. Germline V CDR1 and CDR2: SGHNT, YYREEE (reference sequence). V lost 4 bases and J lost 0, with 11 bases in between. The CDR3, as DNA: TGTGCCAGCAGCAGGAGCGGCCTCTCCTACAATGAGCAGTTCTTC. This sequence encodes CASSRSGLSYNEQFF. The full variable domain, in which reference TRBV5-4 and TRBJ2-1 provide the parts outside the CDR3, is ETGVTQSPTHLIKTRGQQVTLRCSSQSGHNTVSWYQQALGQGPQFIFQYYREEENGRGNFPPRFSGLQFPNYSSELNVNALELDDSALYLCASSRSGLSYNEQFFGPGTRLTVL.

This chain links TRBV5-1 with TRBJ2-7, with 9 nucleotides matching TRBD1. Germline V gives CDR1 SGHRS, CDR2 YFSETQ. The ends lost 5 bases at V and 3 bases at J; junction bases unmatched: 3. This CDR3 contains 13 residues. CDR3 in DNA: TGCGCCAGCAGAAAGGACAGGGGCTACGAGCAGTACTTC. Protein product: CASRKDRGYEQYF.

This rearrangement joins TRBV5-1 to TRBJ2-5, with D maybe TRBD2 (6 bases). V was shortened by 0 bases and J by 4 bases, with 16 bases between the two germline ends. CDR3 length: 16 residues. CDR1 is SGHRS and CDR2 is YFSETQ in the germline V gene. CDR3 region: CASSLAPGDFRETQYF. The DNA for the CDR3 is TGCGCCAGCAGCTTGGCACCGGGGGACTTTCGAGAGACCCAGTACTTC.

The chain links TRBV2 to TRBJ2-6; TRBD1 matches 10 bases. Germline assignment: CDR1 SNHLY and CDR2 FYNNEI. V was clipped by 7 bases and J by 1 base; unmatched bases: 4. The CDR3 loop spans 16 amino acids. DNA for the CDR3: TGTGCCAGCAAGGACAGGGGGGCGTCTGGGGCCAACGTCCTGACTTTC. Residues: CASKDRGASGANVLTF.

The V gene is TRBV28, the J gene TRBJ1-5; no clear D gene. Germline V gene sequence: CDR1 MDHEN, CDR2 SYDVKM. Trimming removed 2 bases from V and 6 bases from J, with 5 bases in between. CDR3 length equals 12 residues. This CDR3 reads CASSLVSQPQHF. In nucleotides, the CDR3 is TGTGCCAGCAGTTTAGTGAGTCAGCCCCAGCATTTT.

CDR3 loop: CASSRLGPEQYF. The DNA for the CDR3 is TGTGCCAGCAGCAGACTAGGTCCCGAGCAGTACTTC. This chain links TRBV28 with TRBJ2-7; a weak D match, TRBD2 (6 bases). The CDR3 length is 12 residues. Trimming shortened V by 6 bases and J by 6 bases, and 12 bases separated the two germline ends. CDR1 and CDR2 (germline): MDHEN, SYDVKM.

This chain links TRBV7-9 with TRBJ2-3; 10 bases align to TRBD2. Per germline, CDR1 SEHNR and CDR2 FQNEAQ (reference sequence). This CDR3 is built from 19 residues. Trimming at V came to 2 bases and at J to 0 bases, leaving 11 bases not matched to a gene. The CDR3 loop reads CASSLWSRQREGSTDTQYF. The CDR3 nucleotides read TGTGCCAGCAGCTTATGGAGTAGGCAGCGGGAGGGAAGCACAGATACGCAGTATTTT.

This chain uses TRBV19 with TRBJ1-1, with D possibly matching TRBD1 (6 bases). Looked up from germline, CDR1 is LNHDA and CDR2 is SQIVND (reference sequence). The CDR3 is made up of 11 amino acids. Trimming removed 6 bases at V and 11 bases at J, with 13 bases between. The CDR3 DNA follows: TGTGCCAGTAGAGCAGGGGCGGAGGCTTTCTTT. This gives the protein CASRAGAEAFF. Complete variable domain (other parts from reference TRBV19 and TRBJ1-1): DGGITQSPKYLFRKEGQNVTLSCEQNLNHDAMYWYRQDPGQGLRLIYYSQIVNDFQKGDIAEGYSVSREKKESFPLTVTSAQKNPTAFYLCASRAGAEAFFGQGTRLTVV.

In the case of this clone: One end of the junction varies from germline; a read error may be responsible. The chain uses TRBV19 and TRBJ1-1; TRBD1 aligns across 8 bases. Looked up from germline, CDR1 is LNHDA and CDR2 is SQIVND (reference sequence). The CDR3 consists of 13 residues. Here the CDR3 reads CASSLGPRDRKVF. CDR3 DNA sequence: TGTGCCAGTAGTCTAGGCCCCCGGGACAGGAAAGTCTTT.

CDR3 loop: CASSPGVGPSEGYTF. The CDR3, as DNA: TGTGCCAGCAGCCCGGGGGTGGGGCCCTCGGAAGGCTACACCTTC. This chain links TRBV3-1 (or the pseudogene TRBV3-2) with TRBJ1-2, with a possible D match to TRBD1 (5 bases). V lost 4 bases to trimming and J lost 8 bases, with 20 bases between them. Germline CDR1 and CDR2: LGHDT and YNNKEL (reference sequence). This CDR3 contains 15 residues.

The chain has TRBV19 and TRBJ2-7; possibly TRBD2 for D (7 bases). CDR1 LNHDA and CDR2 SQIVND come from the germline V gene (reference sequence). The length of the CDR3 is 14 residues. Trimming stripped 5 bases from V and 5 bases from J, with 16 bases between. CDR3 region: CASSGSGGRNEQYF. CDR3 nucleotide sequence: TGTGCCAGTAGTGGTTCCGGGGGGCGGAACGAGCAGTACTTC.

The rearrangement joins TRBV11-3 to TRBJ2-3, with 12 bases aligning to TRBD2. The CDR3 has 18 amino acids. Germline CDR1 and CDR2: SGHNT and YENEEA. The V segment lost 3 bases and the J segment 1 base; nucleotides outside the gene matches: 8. CDR3 coding DNA: TGTGCCAGCAGCTTTTCGCTAGCGGGAGGGCCGGGCACAGATACGCAGTATTTT. This translates into CASSFSLAGGPGTDTQYF. The whole variable domain, filled in from reference TRBV11-3 and TRBJ2-3, reads EAGVVQSPRYKIIEKKQPVAFWCNPISGHNTLYWYLQNLGQGPELLIRYENEEAVDDSQLPKDRFSAERLKGVDSTLKIQPAELGDSAVYLCASSFSLAGGPGTDTQYFGPGTRLTVL.

This chain connects TRBV30 to TRBJ2-7; D not certain. Trimming pared 2 bases from V and 2 bases from J, leaving 10 bases between. Germline CDR1 is GTSNPN and CDR2 is SVGIG (reference sequence). The CDR3 totals 13 residues. The CDR3, as DNA: TGTGCCTGGAGTCTCTCTTCTGCCTACGAGCAGTACTTC. As protein: CAWSLSSAYEQYF. The whole variable domain, remainder taken from reference TRBV30 and TRBJ2-7, is SQTIHQWPATLVQPVGSPLSLECTVEGTSNPNLYWYRQAAGRGLQLLFYSVGIGQISSEVPQNLSASRPQDRQFILSSKKLLLSDSGFYLCAWSLSSAYEQYFGPGTRLTVT.

The V call is TRBV19, the J call TRBJ2-7; D gene ambiguous. Trimming removed 1 base at V and 7 bases at J, with 11 bases between. This CDR3 has 13 amino acids. The germline CDR1 and CDR2 sequences are LNHDA and SQIVND (reference sequence). This CDR3 reads CASSIGPSGEQYF. The CDR3 DNA sequence: TGTGCCAGTAGTATAGGTCCCTCCGGGGAGCAGTACTTC.

V is TRBV28 and J is TRBJ2-1, with 11 bases fitting TRBD2. With 4 bases clipped from V and 6 bases from J, the junction kept 5 bases outside the gene matches. The CDR3 has 15 amino acids. CDR1 and CDR2 (germline): MDHEN, SYDVKM. The CDR3 coding sequence is TGTGCCAGCAGTTCCGCCGGGACTAGCGGCAATGAGCAGTTCTTC. Protein product: CASSSAGTSGNEQFF.